These T cell receptor beta chains were read from a single sample in a study of T cells in Graves' hyperthyroidism and ophthalmopathy. TCRdb re-analysed the multiplex PCR reads in MiXCR, keeping a single row per CDR3 protein. The table lists roughly 170,000 distinct CDR3 sequences, more than 15% of them singletons. Source material: blood. The receptors come from a woman in her forties or fifties with Graves' hyperthyroidism. The conserved cysteine and the conserved F or W are not part of the CDR3 here.

v_gene	j_gene	CDR3aa
TRBV20-1	TRBJ2-7	SASFQADIYEQY
TRBV3-1	TRBJ1-2	ASSGQARNYGYT
TRBV7-8	TRBJ1-3	ASSPRDRPISGNTIY
TRBV18	TRBJ2-5	ASSLQGIQETQY
TRBV9	TRBJ2-3	ASSVGWPGTGTDTQY
TRBV6-1	TRBJ2-7	ASSSRQLGSAYEQY
TRBV6-6	TRBJ1-2	ASSYTLTGGGEGYT
TRBV12-3/TRBV12-4	TRBJ1-3	ASSLQSGRPGNTIY
TRBV18	TRBJ2-3	ASSPPSTDTQY
TRBV5-8	TRBJ2-1	ASSLALAGGEQF
TRBV4-2	TRBJ2-5	ASSPPPSLLSGSPETQY
TRBV29-1	TRBJ2-2	SVEAWAGELF
TRBV5-1	TRBJ2-3	ASSQDGGSDTQY
TRBV2	TRBJ1-5	ASSTRGGTGGLSNQPQH
TRBV4-1	TRBJ1-2	ASSQVRDVRIGYT
TRBV2	TRBJ2-5	ASAPPASGGAGETQY
TRBV7-3	TRBJ2-5	ASSATGGQETQY
TRBV19	TRBJ2-6	ASSFGARAVGANVLT
TRBV3-1	TRBJ1-1	ASSQFWEGWNTEAF
TRBV7-2	TRBJ2-2	ASNEGGGLTGELF
TRBV5-5	TRBJ2-5	ASSLGASSLETQY
TRBV27	TRBJ2-7	ASGVYEQY
TRBV12-3/TRBV12-4	TRBJ2-7	ASSFRFTRYEQY
TRBV9	TRBJ1-2	ASSGADSLSHGYT
TRBV10-3	TRBJ1-1	AISGTVRTEAF
TRBV3-1	TRBJ2-2	ASSQGQGWMNTGELF
TRBV10-3	TRBJ1-2	AISEIGVGYT
TRBV7-2	TRBJ1-2	ASSLAWDRYT
TRBV12-3/TRBV12-4	TRBJ2-2	ASSFSSNTGELF
TRBV20-1	TRBJ1-5	SADRDSNQPQH
TRBV5-4	TRBJ1-1	ASSLDAGVTEAF
TRBV7-9	TRBJ2-3	ASSPLTGVTTDTQY
TRBV28	TRBJ1-4	ASSQAGPNEKLF
TRBV7-6	TRBJ1-1	ASSFLGSEAF
TRBV27	TRBJ1-6	ASSPIYQQRDKRVSPLH
TRBV10-3	TRBJ1-1	AISENVRMNTEAF
TRBV2	TRBJ1-1	ASSERQGVAF
TRBV20-1	TRBJ2-7	SAWPRGYEQY
TRBV6-2/TRBV6-3	TRBJ2-3	ASSYGESTDTQY
TRBV5-1	TRBJ2-1	ASSLEKYSYNEQF
TRBV7-3	TRBJ2-1	ASSLTYSYNEQF
TRBV7-9	TRBJ2-2	ASSLGVRNTGELF
TRBV6-2/TRBV6-3	TRBJ1-6	ASSPVGGLGSPLH
TRBV27	TRBJ1-1	ASSLSETGNTEAF